The next 3 T cell receptor beta chains were all read from a single sample in a study of cytomegalovirus exposure and HLA in healthy donors. 13 Jbeta primers and 60 Vbeta primers were used for the PCR. Measured with immunoSEQ multiplex PCR; TCRdb has only the in-frame clones, and not every one. There are about 52,000 clones in the sample; over 60% occur only once, and around 8.4% lies in the top ten. Material for sequencing was PBMCs. The receptor set was obtained from a woman aged 50 to 60 in good health and CMV-seronegative.

This clone was detected once. J is TRBJ1-5 and V is TRBV7-8, with D unresolved. Germline CDR1 SGHVS, CDR2 FQNEAQ. Trimming took off 2 bases at V and 0 bases at J, with 8 bases between the two ends. CDR3 size: 15 residues. This chain's CDR3 is CASSLRANSNQPQHF. CDR3 in DNA: TGTGCCAGCAGCTTAAGAGCGAATAGCAATCAGCCCCAGCATTTT.

The chain recombines TRBV6-5 with TRBJ1-2; 8 nucleotides line up with TRBD1. The junction had 5 bases not matched to a gene; V was cut back by 4 bases and J by 4 bases. The CDR3 has 14 residues. CDR1 is MNHEY, CDR2 SVGAGI, per germline. CDR3 amino acids: CASSSPDRGYGYTF. The CDR3 DNA reads as TGTGCCAGCAGTTCTCCTGACAGGGGCTATGGCTACACCTTC.

V and J are TRBV14 and TRBJ1-1, with no clear D. V gave up 5 bases and J gave up 5 bases, with 12 bases separating them. The germline gives CDR1 SGHDN, CDR2 FVKESK. This CDR3 has 13 residues. CDR3 sequence reads: CASSITDGTEAFF. As DNA, the CDR3 is TGTGCCAGCAGCATAACAGACGGTACTGAAGCTTTCTTT.